This TCR beta chain was recovered during a study of blood T cell repertoires in COVID-19. The wider study: Samples of COVID-19 (acute and convalescent) were obtained from the United States, Italy and Spain.

Measured with immunoSEQ multiplex PCR; TCRdb has only the in-frame clones, and not every one. The profile shows about 200,000 clones, approximately 81% of them singletons. This CDR3 spans 17 amino acids. V gave up 0 bases and J gave up 8 bases; unmatched junction bases: 12. The germline gives CDR1 MNHEY, CDR2 SVGEGT. The receptor comes from a woman older than 75 with acute or convalescent COVID-19. Material for sequencing was peripheral blood. This chain uses TRBV6-2 or TRBV6-3 with TRBJ1-2; 10 nucleotides line up with TRBD1. The CDR3 sequence: CASSYSPGTGASRGYTF. CDR3 sequence (DNA): TGTGCCAGCAGTTACTCGCCCGGGACAGGGGCGAGTCGGGGCTACACCTTC.